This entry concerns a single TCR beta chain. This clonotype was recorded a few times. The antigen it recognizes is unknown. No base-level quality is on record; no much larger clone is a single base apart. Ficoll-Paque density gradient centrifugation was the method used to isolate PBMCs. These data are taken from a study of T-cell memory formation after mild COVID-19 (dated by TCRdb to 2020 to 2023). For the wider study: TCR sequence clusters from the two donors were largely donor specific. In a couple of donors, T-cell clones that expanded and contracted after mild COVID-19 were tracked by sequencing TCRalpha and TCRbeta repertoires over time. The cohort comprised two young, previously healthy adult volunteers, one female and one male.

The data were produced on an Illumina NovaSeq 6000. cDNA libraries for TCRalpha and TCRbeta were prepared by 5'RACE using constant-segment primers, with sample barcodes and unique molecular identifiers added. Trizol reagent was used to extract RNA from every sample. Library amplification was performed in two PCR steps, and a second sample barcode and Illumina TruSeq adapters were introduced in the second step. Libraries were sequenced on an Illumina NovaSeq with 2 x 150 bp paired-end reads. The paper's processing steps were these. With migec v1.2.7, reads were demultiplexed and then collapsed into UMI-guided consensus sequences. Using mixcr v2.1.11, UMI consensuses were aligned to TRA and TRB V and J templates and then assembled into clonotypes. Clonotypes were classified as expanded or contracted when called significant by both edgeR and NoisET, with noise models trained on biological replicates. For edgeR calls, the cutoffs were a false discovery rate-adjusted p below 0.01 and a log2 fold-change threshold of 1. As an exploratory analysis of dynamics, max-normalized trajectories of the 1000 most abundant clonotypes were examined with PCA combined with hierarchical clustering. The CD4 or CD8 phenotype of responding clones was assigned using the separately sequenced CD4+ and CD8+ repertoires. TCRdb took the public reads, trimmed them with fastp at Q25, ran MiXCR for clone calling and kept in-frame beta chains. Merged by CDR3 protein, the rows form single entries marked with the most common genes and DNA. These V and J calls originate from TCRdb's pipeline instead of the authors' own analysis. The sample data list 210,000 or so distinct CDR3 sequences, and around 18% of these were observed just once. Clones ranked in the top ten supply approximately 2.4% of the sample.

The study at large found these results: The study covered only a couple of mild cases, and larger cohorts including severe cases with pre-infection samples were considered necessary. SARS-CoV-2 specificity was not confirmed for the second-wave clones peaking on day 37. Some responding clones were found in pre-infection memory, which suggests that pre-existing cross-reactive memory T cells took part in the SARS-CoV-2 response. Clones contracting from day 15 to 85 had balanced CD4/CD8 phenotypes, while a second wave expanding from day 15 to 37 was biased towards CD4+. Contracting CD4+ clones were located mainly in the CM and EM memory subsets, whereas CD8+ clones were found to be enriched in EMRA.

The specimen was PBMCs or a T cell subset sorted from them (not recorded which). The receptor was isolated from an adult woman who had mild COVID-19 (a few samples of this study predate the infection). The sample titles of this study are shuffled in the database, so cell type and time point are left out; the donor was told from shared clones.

CDR3 region: CASSSRDRGHDTQYF. The DNA sequence follows: TGCGCCAGCAGCTCGCGGGACAGGGGGCACGATACGCAGTATTTT. The receptor chain draws on TRBV5-1 and TRBJ2-3; 12 bases in the middle match TRBD1. CDR3 length: 15 amino acids, cysteine to phenylalanine. Only CDR3 DNA remains: 45 bases, in frame from the first base. From a lookup of the germline V gene, CDR1 and CDR2 are SGHRS and YFSETQ. V and J are trimmed by 3 bases and 6 bases, and the gene matches miss 5 bases of the junction. Where the CDR3 stops, the reference TRBV5-1 and TRBJ2-3 genes take over; the full variable domain is KAGVTQTPRYLIKTRGQQVTLSCSPISGHRSVSWYQQTPGQGLQFLFEYFSETQRNKGNFPGRFSGRQFSNSRSEMNVSTLELGDSALYLCASSSRDRGHDTQYFGPGTRLTVL.